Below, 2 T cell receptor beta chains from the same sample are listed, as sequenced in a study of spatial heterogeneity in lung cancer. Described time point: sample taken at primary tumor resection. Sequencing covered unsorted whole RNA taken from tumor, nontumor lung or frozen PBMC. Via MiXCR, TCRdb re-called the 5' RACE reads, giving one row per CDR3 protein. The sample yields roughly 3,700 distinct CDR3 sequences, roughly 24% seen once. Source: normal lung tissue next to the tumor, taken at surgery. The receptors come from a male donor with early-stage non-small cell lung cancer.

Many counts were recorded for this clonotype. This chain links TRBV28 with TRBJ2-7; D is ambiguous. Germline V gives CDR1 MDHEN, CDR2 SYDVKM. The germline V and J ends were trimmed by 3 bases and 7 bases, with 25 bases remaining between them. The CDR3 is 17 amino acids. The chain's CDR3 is CASSLGNSGPRLGEQYF. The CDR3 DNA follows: TGTGCCAGCAGTTTGGGAAATTCCGGGCCTCGCTTAGGGGAGCAGTACTTC.

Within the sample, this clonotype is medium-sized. As DNA, the CDR3 is TGCGCCAGCAGCTTGAGTCAGCGCACAGATACGCAGTATTTT. Its translation: CASSLSQRTDTQYF. The J gene is TRBJ2-3, the V gene TRBV5-1; D call uncertain. There are 14 residues in the CDR3. Trimming cost V 1 base and J 1 base, with 7 bases left between them. Germline CDR1 and CDR2: SGHRS and YFSETQ. The variable domain in full, with the rest retrieved from reference TRBV5-1 and TRBJ2-3, is KAGVTQTPRYLIKTRGQQVTLSCSPISGHRSVSWYQQTPGQGLQFLFEYFSETQRNKGNFPGRFSGRQFSNSRSEMNVSTLELGDSALYLCASSLSQRTDTQYFGPGTRLTVL.